This entry lists 26 T cell receptor beta chains sequenced from one sample in a study of early T cells in non-severe SARS-CoV-2 infection. Using its own MiXCR run on the 5' RACE reads, TCRdb lists one record per CDR3 protein. Of some 91,000 distinct CDR3 sequences in the sample, about 13% were seen once. Input material: whole blood. The receptor source for this set is an adult who was a healthcare worker with PCR-confirmed SARS-CoV-2 infection or an uninfected control (not recorded which).

J is TRBJ1-2 and V is TRBV27, with D tentatively TRBD1 (6 bases). Germline CDR1 is MNHEY and CDR2 is SMNVEV (reference sequence). V was shortened by 0 bases and J by 4 bases, with 12 bases between the two germline ends. The CDR3 is made up of 15 amino acids. The CDR3 nucleotides read TGTGCCAGCAGTTTATCCGGGGGGCTCCCCTATGGCTACACCTTC. Encoded protein: CASSLSGGLPYGYTF.

This clonotype was counted ten times or more. J is TRBJ2-3 and V is TRBV10-2, with 9 bases identical to TRBD2. The germline gives CDR1 WSHSY, CDR2 SAAADI. V trimming: 10 bases; J trimming: 2 bases; junction bases outside the gene matches: 10. The CDR3 covers 15 residues. The CDR3, as DNA: TGCGCCACCTCAAGCGGGGGGCCGTACACAGATACGCAGTATTTT. Its translation: CATSSGGPYTDTQYF.

This clonotype showed up many times. J is TRBJ2-5 and V is TRBV18; TRBD2 is a possible D gene (5 bases). Trimming took off 0 bases at V and 2 bases at J, with 7 bases between the two ends. This CDR3 is 14 amino acids long. The germline V gene has CDR1 KGHSH and CDR2 LQKENI. CDR3 protein: CASSPPEVQETQYF. The CDR3 region has the DNA TGTGCCAGCTCACCACCGGAGGTGCAAGAGACCCAGTACTTC.

This clonotype was counted ten times or more. V is TRBV6-1 and J is TRBJ1-4; D is possibly TRBD1 (6 bases). V lost 6 bases, J lost 3 bases, and 14 bases lay in between. The CDR3 is 15 residues long. Per the germline V gene, CDR1 is MNHNS and CDR2 is SASEGT. The chain's CDR3 is CASSLQGGANEKLFF. The CDR3 nucleotides are TGTGCCAGCAGCCTACAGGGAGGTGCTAATGAAAAACTGTTTTTT.

The CDR3 region is CASTRTGGLTNYGYTF. The CDR3 DNA is TGTGCCAGCACCAGGACAGGGGGCTTGACTAACTATGGCTACACCTTC. The rearrangement uses TRBV27 and TRBJ1-2; 11 bases match TRBD1. This CDR3 region has 16 residues. Trimming cost V 7 bases and J 0 bases; bases outside gene matches: 7. Per germline, CDR1 MNHEY and CDR2 SMNVEV (reference sequence).

CDR3 residues: CSVDREGGNEQFF. Here the CDR3 DNA reads TGCAGCGTTGATCGGGAAGGCGGTAATGAGCAGTTCTTC. The V and J genes are TRBV29-1 and TRBJ2-1; possibly TRBD2 for D (5 bases). The germline CDR1 and CDR2 sequences are SQVTM and ANQGSEA. The CDR3 sequence is 13 residues long. The V end was cut by 3 bases, the J end by 7 bases, with 13 bases between.

The chain has TRBV29-1 and TRBJ1-2; D is possibly TRBD1 (5 bases). Germline loops: CDR1 SQVTM, CDR2 ANQGSEA. This CDR3 is built from 12 residues. V lost 3 bases to trimming and J lost 4 bases, with 9 bases between them. CDR3 residues: CSVDWGSYGYTF. The CDR3 DNA reads TGCAGCGTTGACTGGGGCTCCTATGGCTACACCTTC. The whole variable domain, filled in from reference TRBV29-1 and TRBJ1-2, reads SAVISQKPSRDICQRGTSLTIQCQVDSQVTMMFWYRQQPGQSLTLIATANQGSEATYESGFVIDKFPISRPNLTFSTLTVSNMSPEDSSIYLCSVDWGSYGYTFGSGTRLTVV.

A few counts support this clonotype. This chain links TRBV20-1 with TRBJ1-4, with D unclear. Per germline, CDR1 DFQATT and CDR2 SNEGSKA (reference sequence). Between the trimmed V and J ends, which lost 4 bases and 6 bases, there was a span of 15 bases. The CDR3 has 14 amino acids. Here the CDR3 reads CSAKQGRSDEKLFF. The CDR3 coding sequence is TGCAGTGCTAAACAAGGGCGTTCGGATGAAAAACTGTTTTTT.

This rearrangement joins TRBV5-1 to TRBJ1-1; 7 bases are shared with TRBD1. CDR1 is SGHRS, CDR2 YFSETQ, per germline. This CDR3 has 13 amino acids. The ends lost 5 bases at V and 5 bases at J; junction bases unmatched: 6. CDR3 sequence (DNA): TGCGCCAGCAGTGCGACAGGGCGGACTGAAGCTTTCTTT. It translates to CASSATGRTEAFF.

This clonotype was observed a handful of times. V gene TRBV29-1 combines with J gene TRBJ2-7; D assignment may be TRBD1 or TRBD2 (6 bases each). Trimming stripped 4 bases from V and 4 bases from J, with 14 bases between. Germline V lookup: CDR1 SQVTM, CDR2 ANQGSEA. This CDR3 comprises 13 residues. The CDR3 loop reads CSVGPGGSYEQYF. The CDR3 DNA is TGCAGCGTTGGGCCCGGGGGCTCATACGAGCAGTACTTC.

This clonotype came up a few times. The V call is TRBV6-2 or TRBV6-3, the J call TRBJ1-1; D ambiguous. Per the germline V gene, CDR1 is MNHEY and CDR2 is SVGEGT. CDR3 length: 10 amino acids. V was cut by 10 bases and J by 4 bases, with 7 bases left in between. The CDR3 reads CATRGTEAFF. In DNA, the CDR3 is TGTGCCACCCGGGGCACTGAAGCTTTCTTT.

This clonotype has more than one count but fewer than ten. The chain couples TRBV18 to TRBJ1-5; TRBD1 matches 9 bases. The CDR3 loop spans 15 amino acids. The junction had 7 bases not matched to a gene; V was cut back by 3 bases and J by 7 bases. Germline V gene sequence: CDR1 KGHSH, CDR2 LQKENI. DNA of the CDR3: TGTGCCAGCTCACCTCCGGGACAGGGAGGACAGCCCCAGCATTTT. Translated, it gives CASSPPGQGGQPQHF. Full variable domain (remainder filled in from reference TRBV18 and TRBJ1-5): NAGVMQNPRHLVRRRGQEARLRCSPMKGHSHVYWYRQLPEEGLKFMVYLQKENIIDESGMPKERFSAEFPKEGPSILRIQQVVRGDSAAYFCASSPPGQGGQPQHFGDGTRLSIL.

The sample holds many counts of this clonotype. The gene calls are TRBV10-2 and TRBJ2-5; 7 bases agree with TRBD1. The CDR3 runs to 16 residues. CDR1 and CDR2 (germline): WSHSY, SAAADI. After removal of 7 bases from V and 2 bases from J, the junction contained 13 bases not matched to a gene. This CDR3 is CASNRDSPTEQETQYF. For the CDR3, the DNA is TGCGCCAGCAACCGGGACAGCCCCACGGAGCAAGAGACCCAGTACTTC.

The chain is built from TRBV11-3 and TRBJ2-5, with D unclear. CDR3 length equals 14 residues. Germline assignment: CDR1 SGHNT and CDR2 YENEEA. The V gene lost 0 bases and the J gene lost 5 bases, with 10 bases spanning the gap. The CDR3 DNA reads TGTGCCAGCAGCTTAGACAGTTTATCGGAGACCCAGTACTTC. Translating gives CASSLDSLSETQYF.

The CDR3 coding sequence is TGTGCCACCAGCGCAGCCCTCGACAGCTACGAGCAGTACTTC. Translating gives CATSAALDSYEQYF. The rearrangement uses TRBV15 and TRBJ2-7; TRBD1 might be the D (5 bases). The CDR3 is 14 amino acids. The V and J ends lost 5 bases and 3 bases respectively, with 14 bases between them. CDR1 LNHNV and CDR2 YYDKDF come from the germline V gene (reference sequence).

This clonotype was detected many times. The chain has TRBV10-3 and TRBJ1-3, with unresolved D. Germline CDR1 and CDR2: ENHRY and SYGVKD. The CDR3 sequence is 16 residues long. Deletions cut 3 bases from V and 0 bases from J, with 12 bases between. CDR3 nucleotides: TGTGCCATCAGTGAAGCACAGCCAAACTCTGGAAACACCATATATTTT. Its protein is CAISEAQPNSGNTIYF.

The chain employs TRBV7-2 and TRBJ2-3, with 8 bases that match TRBD2. Trimming at V came to 5 bases and at J to 2 bases, leaving 9 bases not matched to a gene. Germline CDR1 reads SGHTA; CDR2 reads FQGNSA. This CDR3 spans 16 amino acids. In DNA form, the CDR3 reads TGTGCCAGCAGCCGATACCTAGCGGGCGACACAGATACGCAGTATTTT. This gives the protein CASSRYLAGDTDTQYF.

This clonotype occurred a few times. The chain carries TRBV9 and TRBJ2-1, with D possibly called TRBD1 or TRBD2 (5 bases each). The V gene lost 3 bases and the J gene lost 8 bases, with 18 bases spanning the gap. CDR1 and CDR2 from the germline V gene are SGDLS and YYNGEE. CDR3 size: 15 residues. CDR3 coding DNA: TGTGCCAGCAGCGGAGGAAGGGACCCCCGGGATGAGCAGTTCTTC. It specifies CASSGGRDPRDEQFF.

The chain links TRBV28 to TRBJ1-2; 8 nucleotides line up with TRBD1. This CDR3 has 13 residues. Germline V gene sequence: CDR1 MDHEN, CDR2 SYDVKM. The V gene end was trimmed by 6 bases and the J gene end by 5 bases; junction bases not matched to a gene: 5. The CDR3 DNA reads TGTGCCAGCAGGAAGACAGGGGATTATGGCTACACCTTC. Its translation: CASRKTGDYGYTF.

The rearrangement uses TRBV11-2 and TRBJ2-1; possibly TRBD2 for D (6 bases). The V and J ends lost 6 bases and 7 bases respectively, with 13 bases between them. The CDR3 length is 13 residues. Germline-derived CDR1 and CDR2 are SGHAT and FQNNGV. As DNA, the CDR3 is TGTGCCAGCAGGGCGGGGTTAAGGAATGAGCAGTTCTTC. Its protein is CASRAGLRNEQFF.

The V and J genes are TRBV15 and TRBJ2-1; D unclear. V dropped 1 base and J dropped 4 bases, with 8 bases sitting between them. CDR3 length equals 14 residues. Per the germline V gene, CDR1 is LNHNV and CDR2 is YYDKDF (reference sequence). The DNA of the CDR3 is TGTGCCACCAGCAGAGTAGATATTTACAATGAGCAGTTCTTC. This sequence encodes CATSRVDIYNEQFF.

The J gene is TRBJ2-7, the V gene TRBV5-1, with a tentative D call TRBD1 (5 bases). Trimming removed 6 bases at V and 0 bases at J, with 19 bases between. There are 16 residues in the CDR3. Germline values: CDR1 SGHRS, CDR2 YFSETQ. CDR3 in DNA: TGCGCCAGCAATGATGGAAGGGGCCCCAGCTCCTACGAGCAGTACTTC. As protein: CASNDGRGPSSYEQYF.

The CDR3 sequence is CASSLGRGYFEQYF. In nucleotides, the CDR3 is TGTGCCAGCAGTTTAGGCAGGGGGTATTTCGAGCAGTACTTC. The chain couples TRBV28 to TRBJ2-7; TRBD1 matches at 7 bases. The germline gives CDR1 MDHEN, CDR2 SYDVKM. The CDR3 is made up of 14 amino acids. Trimming cost V 2 bases and J 6 bases; bases outside gene matches: 7.

The chain combines TRBV6-5 with TRBJ2-3; 7 bases agree with TRBD1. CDR1 is MNHEY, CDR2 SVGAGI, per germline. The V gene end was trimmed by 7 bases and the J gene end by 0 bases; junction bases not matched to a gene: 10. The CDR3 length is 16 residues. CDR3 sequence reads: CASKQGQVSSTDTQYF. For the CDR3, the DNA is TGTGCCAGCAAACAAGGACAGGTATCTAGCACAGATACGCAGTATTTT.

This clonotype was counted ten times or more. The chain is built from TRBV11-3 and TRBJ2-1, with 10 bases aligning to TRBD1. The V gene end was trimmed by 5 bases and the J gene end by 7 bases; junction bases not matched to a gene: 8. Germline CDR1 and CDR2: SGHNT and YENEEA. The CDR3 loop spans 15 amino acids. In DNA form, the CDR3 reads TGTGCCAGCAGCCTCGGACAGGGGGGAGAAAATGAGCAGTTCTTC. It yields the protein CASSLGQGGENEQFF. Full variable domain (rest looked up from reference TRBV11-3 and TRBJ2-1): EAGVVQSPRYKIIEKKQPVAFWCNPISGHNTLYWYLQNLGQGPELLIRYENEEAVDDSQLPKDRFSAERLKGVDSTLKIQPAELGDSAVYLCASSLGQGGENEQFFGPGTRLTVL.

The chain links TRBV7-2 to TRBJ1-2; no clear D gene. Deletions cut 0 bases from V and 8 bases from J, with 16 bases between. Germline CDR1 SGHTA, CDR2 FQGNSA. The CDR3 sequence is 15 residues long. CDR3 nucleotide sequence: TGTGCCAGCAGCTTAGCGGGCAGGTCCGTCATGGGCTACACCTTC. This gives the protein CASSLAGRSVMGYTF.